The clone carrying this TCR beta chain appeared a few times. The source of the sample is a study of patients and donors after allogeneic stem cell transplantation. TCRdb independently ran MiXCR on the RT-PCR reads; one entry per CDR3 protein. The sample yields around 170,000 distinct CDR3 sequences, roughly 22% seen once. The source is a human donor who was either an allogeneic HSCT recipient or a stem cell or donor lymphocyte infusion donor (not recorded which). It is not recorded whose cells these are; they may come from a transplant donor. The sequenced material came from blood, either unsorted or a sorted T cell fraction (not recorded which).

This CDR3 reads CASSLSGGLGNTIYF. The CDR3 bases are TGTGCCAGCAGCTTATCGGGGGGACTTGGAAACACCATATATTTT. J is TRBJ1-3 and V is TRBV7-3, with D tentatively TRBD1 (5 bases). Trimming took 2 bases from V and 3 from J, leaving 11 bases between them. This CDR3 comprises 15 residues. CDR1 and CDR2 (germline): SGHTA, FQGTGA.